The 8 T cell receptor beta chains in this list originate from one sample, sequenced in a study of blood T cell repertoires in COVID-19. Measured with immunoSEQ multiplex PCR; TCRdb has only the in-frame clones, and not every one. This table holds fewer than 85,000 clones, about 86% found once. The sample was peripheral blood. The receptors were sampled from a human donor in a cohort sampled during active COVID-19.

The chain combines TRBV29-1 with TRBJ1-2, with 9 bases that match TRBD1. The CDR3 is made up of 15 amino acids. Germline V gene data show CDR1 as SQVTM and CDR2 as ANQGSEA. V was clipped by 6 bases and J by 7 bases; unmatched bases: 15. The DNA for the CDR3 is TGCAGCGTGGGGGGCACAGGGGGCCAGGGAGTTGGCTACACCTTC. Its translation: CSVGGTGGQGVGYTF.

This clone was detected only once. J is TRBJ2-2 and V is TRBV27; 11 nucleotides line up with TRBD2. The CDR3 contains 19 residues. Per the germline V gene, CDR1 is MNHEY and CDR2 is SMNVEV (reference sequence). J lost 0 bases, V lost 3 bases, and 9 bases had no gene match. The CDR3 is CASSFLVASGGPNTGELFF. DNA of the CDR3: TGTGCCAGCAGTTTCCTGGTGGCTAGCGGGGGGCCGAACACCGGGGAGCTGTTTTTT.

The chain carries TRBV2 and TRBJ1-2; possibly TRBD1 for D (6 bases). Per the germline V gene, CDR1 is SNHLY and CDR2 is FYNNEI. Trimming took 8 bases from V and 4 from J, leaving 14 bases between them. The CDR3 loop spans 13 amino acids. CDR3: CASGGQLAYGYTF. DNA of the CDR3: TGTGCCAGCGGAGGACAGTTGGCCTATGGCTACACCTTC.

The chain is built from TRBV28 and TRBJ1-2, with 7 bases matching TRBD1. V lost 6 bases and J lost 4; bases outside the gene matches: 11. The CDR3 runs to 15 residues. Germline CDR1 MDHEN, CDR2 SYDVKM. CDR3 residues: CASRPQGGFVYGYTF. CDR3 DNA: TGTGCCAGCAGGCCCCAGGGGGGATTTGTCTATGGCTACACCTTC.

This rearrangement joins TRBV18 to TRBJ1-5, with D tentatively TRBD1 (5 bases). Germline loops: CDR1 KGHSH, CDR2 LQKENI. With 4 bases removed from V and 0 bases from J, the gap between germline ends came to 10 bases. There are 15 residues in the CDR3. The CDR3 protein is CASSQAGNSNQPQHF. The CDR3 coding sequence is TGTGCCAGCTCACAGGCAGGGAATAGCAATCAGCCCCAGCATTTT.

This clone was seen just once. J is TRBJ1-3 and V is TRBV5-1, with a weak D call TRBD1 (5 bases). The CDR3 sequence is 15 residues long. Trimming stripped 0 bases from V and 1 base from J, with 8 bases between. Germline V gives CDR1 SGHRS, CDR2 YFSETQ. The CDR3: CASSLVAGSGNTIYF. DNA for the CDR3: TGCGCCAGCAGCTTGGTGGCAGGGTCTGGAAACACCATATATTTT.

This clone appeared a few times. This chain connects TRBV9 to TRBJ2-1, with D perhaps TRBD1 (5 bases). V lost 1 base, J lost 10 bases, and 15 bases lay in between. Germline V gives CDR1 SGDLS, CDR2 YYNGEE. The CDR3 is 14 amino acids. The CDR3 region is CASSVNSGPGEQFF. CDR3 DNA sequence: TGTGCCAGCAGCGTAAACTCAGGGCCAGGGGAGCAGTTCTTC.

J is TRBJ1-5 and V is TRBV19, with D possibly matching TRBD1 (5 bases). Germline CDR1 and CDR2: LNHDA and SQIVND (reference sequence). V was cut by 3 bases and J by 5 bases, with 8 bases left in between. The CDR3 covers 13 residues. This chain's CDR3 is CASSMGGDQPQHF. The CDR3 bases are TGTGCCAGTAGTATGGGGGGGGATCAGCCCCAGCATTTT.